This is a list of T cell receptor beta chains from one sample in a study of cytomegalovirus exposure and HLA in healthy donors. Repertoires were generated with immunoSEQ multiplex PCR, while TCRdb's copy carries only in-frame clones and drops some. This sample carries some 200,000 clones, with about 1% going to the ten biggest clones. What was sequenced was PBMCs. The receptors shown here come from a girl between 2 and 10 years old in good health and CMV-seropositive. Both conserved end residues are part of each CDR3. D genes are given only for firm matches.

j_gene,v_gene,d_gene,CDR3nt,CDR3aa
TRBJ1-1,TRBV6-1,-,TGTGCCAGCAGTGAAAAGAGAGGGAGCGGGAACACTGAAGCTTTCTTT,CASSEKRGSGNTEAFF
TRBJ2-3,TRBV19,-,TGTGCCAGTAGTATCATGGGCTTCGGAGGGGGCCGCGCAGATACGCAGTATTTT,CASSIMGFGGGRADTQYF
TRBJ1-2,TRBV19,-,TGTGCCAGTAGCAAGGATGTGTCAGGGTGCACCTTC,CASSKDVSGCTF
TRBJ2-7,TRBV11-2,TRBD2,TGTGCCAGCAGCCTAGGGCTAGCGGGAGTAGGCGAGCAGTACTTC,CASSLGLAGVGEQYF
TRBJ2-7,TRBV7-2,TRBD2,TGTGCCAGCAGCTTAGGACTAGCGGGACTCCCTCTCTACGAGCAGTACTTC,CASSLGLAGLPLYEQYF
TRBJ1-1,TRBV6-1,-,TGTGCCAGCAGTACTCGCCAAGAAGCTTTCTTT,CASSTRQEAFF
TRBJ2-7,TRBV9,TRBD1,TGTGCCAGCAGCGTATTGTCAGGACAGGGCTTGAACGAGCAGTACTTC,CASSVLSGQGLNEQYF
TRBJ2-4,TRBV19,TRBD2,TGTGCCAGTACCCCGGGACTAGCGGAGAGGGGAAGCATTCAGTACTTC,CASTPGLAERGSIQYF
TRBJ2-1,TRBV5-1,-,TGCGCCAGCAGCTTGGAACAACTAATCGGCAATGAGCAGTTCTTC,CASSLEQLIGNEQFF
TRBJ2-7,TRBV7-9,TRBD1,TGTGCCAGCAGGGACCACAGGGGCGAGCAGTACTTC,CASRDHRGEQYF
TRBJ2-2,TRBV7-2,-,TGTGCCAGCAGCTTTGGCTACACCGGGGAGCTGTTTTTT,CASSFGYTGELFF
TRBJ2-3,TRBV27,-,TGTGCCAGCAGTTTGGTCGGGGAAGTGGGAGATACGCAGTATTTT,CASSLVGEVGDTQYF
TRBJ2-3,TRBV5-5,-,TGTGCCAGCAGCCCCAGCGGTTCCCATGCAGATACGCAGTATTTT,CASSPSGSHADTQYF
TRBJ2-3,TRBV5-1,TRBD2,TGCGCCAGCAGCCCGACTAGCGGGTCGGCAGATACGCAGTATTTT,CASSPTSGSADTQYF
TRBJ2-7,TRBV28,TRBD2,TGTGCCAGCAGTTTGACTAGCGGGACCTACGAGCAGTACTTC,CASSLTSGTYEQYF
TRBJ2-1,TRBV5-4,TRBD2,TGTGCCAGCAGCCCGGCGGGGGGAGGGTCCTACAATGAGCAGTTCTTC,CASSPAGGGSYNEQFF
TRBJ2-2,TRBV29-1,-,TGCAGCGCTCAAGGGCCGGGTAGCACCGGGGAGCTGCTTTTT,CSAQGPGSTGELLF
TRBJ1-4,TRBV19,-,TGTGCCAGCAGCACCAGGGGAAATGAAAAACTGTTTTTT,CASSTRGNEKLFF
TRBJ1-2,TRBV5-6,-,TGTGCCAGCGGCTTTGGGGTCACCGGAGGTGGCTACACCTTC,CASGFGVTGGGYTF
TRBJ2-7,TRBV9,-,TGTGCCAGCAGCGAGAGGGCGGGATCGACCTACGAGCAGTACTTC,CASSERAGSTYEQYF
TRBJ2-1,TRBV11-3,-,TGTGCCAGCAGCTTAGATACACAGTACAATGAGCAGTTCTTC,CASSLDTQYNEQFF
TRBJ1-2,TRBV28,TRBD1,TGTGCCAGCAGTTACAGGGGATTCAGCGGCTACACCTTC,CASSYRGFSGYTF
TRBJ1-1,TRBV27,-,TGTGCCAGCAGTTGGACAGTGAACACTGAAGCTTTCTTT,CASSWTVNTEAFF
TRBJ2-3,TRBV6-6,-,TGTGCCAGCAGTTACGCTGGGAGGGGGGATACGCAGTATTTT,CASSYAGRGDTQYF
TRBJ1-3,TRBV7-2,-,TGTGCCAGCAGCCGGCCGCAGGGCCCCTCTGGAAACACCATATATTTT,CASSRPQGPSGNTIYF
TRBJ1-1,TRBV5-4,-,TGTGCCAGCAGCTTGGTGGCCGGGGAAGCTTTCTTT,CASSLVAGEAFF
TRBJ1-1,TRBV10-2,-,TGCGCCAGCAGTGAGAGGGGCACTGAAGCTTTCTTT,CASSERGTEAFF
TRBJ1-5,TRBV19,-,TGTGCCAGTAGTATCTCGTCGACAAGCCAACTGCTTCATCAGCCCCAGCATTTT,CASSISSTSQLLHQPQHF
TRBJ1-1,TRBV5-6,TRBD1,TGTGCCAGCAGCTCGGAGACAGGGCGATACACTGAAGCTTTCTTT,CASSSETGRYTEAFF
TRBJ2-7,TRBV5-4,TRBD2,TGTGCCAGCAGCTTGGGCACTTATGGAGGACTAGCGGACAGCTACGAGCAGTACTTC,CASSLGTYGGLADSYEQYF
TRBJ2-7,TRBV28,TRBD1,TGTGCCAGCAGTCCTAGAATCCGACAGGGGGGGAGCTCCTACGAGCAGTACTTC,CASSPRIRQGGSSYEQYF
TRBJ2-5,TRBV28,TRBD2,TGTGCCAGCAGTGAAGCGGGAGGAGGAGAGACCCAGTACTTC,CASSEAGGGETQYF
TRBJ1-2,TRBV5-1,TRBD1,TGCGCCAGCAGCTTGGCCCCCTCGACAGGGGACTATGGCTACACCTTC,CASSLAPSTGDYGYTF
TRBJ2-5,TRBV19,-,TGTGCCAGTAGTAAGGCAGGGTCAGAGACCCAGTACTTC,CASSKAGSETQYF
TRBJ2-2,TRBV7-9,TRBD1,TGTGCCAGCAGCTTAGGGACAGGGTTGGCCGGGGAGCTGTTTTTT,CASSLGTGLAGELFF
TRBJ2-5,TRBV6-6,-,TGTGCCAGCAGTTACTCGATCGCGGAGGAGACCCAGTACTTC,CASSYSIAEETQYF
TRBJ1-5,TRBV19,-,TGTGCCAGTAGCAATGGGCAGGGTGGCTATAGCAATCAGCCCCAGCATTTT,CASSNGQGGYSNQPQHF
TRBJ2-7,TRBV6-6,-,TGTGCCAGCAGTTACTCCCGACAGACTGGGGAGCAGTACTTC,CASSYSRQTGEQYF
TRBJ2-7,TRBV10-3,TRBD2,TGTGCCTCCCAGACGACTAGCGGGGTCTCCTACGAGCAGTACTTC,CASQTTSGVSYEQYF
TRBJ1-5,TRBV18,-,TGTGCCAGCTCCCCTATCCGGGGTGATCAGCCCCAGCATTTT,CASSPIRGDQPQHF
TRBJ2-1,TRBV27,-,TGTGCCAGCAGTTTACTCGGAGCTGTCAATGAGCAGTTCTTC,CASSLLGAVNEQFF
TRBJ2-5,TRBV28,TRBD2,TGTGCCAGCAGTTTAGTGGCTAGCGGGAGACAAGAGACCCAGTACTTC,CASSLVASGRQETQYF
TRBJ1-6,TRBV5-1,-,TGCGCCAGCAGCTTGAGTTTGACACCCCGCGGGAATTCACCCCTCCACTTT,CASSLSLTPRGNSPLHF
TRBJ1-5,TRBV5-1,-,TGCGCCAGCAGCTTGGAACAGGGAAGCAATCAGCCCCAGCATTTT,CASSLEQGSNQPQHF
TRBJ1-5,TRBV18,-,TGTGCCAGCTCACTCGGGAGGAGTAGCAATCAGCCCCAGCATTTT,CASSLGRSSNQPQHF
TRBJ2-5,TRBV18,TRBD1,TGTGCCAGCTCGCCCGGGACAACAGGGGAAGAGACCCAGTACTTC,CASSPGTTGEETQYF
TRBJ2-7,TRBV7-2,TRBD2,TGTGCCAGCAGCCCTCGAGGACTAGCGGGAGTTAATGAGCAGTACTTC,CASSPRGLAGVNEQYF
TRBJ1-2,TRBV28,-,TGTGCCAGCTCACAGGGCTATGGTGGCTACACCTTC,CASSQGYGGYTF
TRBJ2-7,TRBV2,-,TGTGCCAGCAGTGATGGTAGGCAGGGTCCTGGCGAGCAGTACTTC,CASSDGRQGPGEQYF
TRBJ1-5,TRBV6-5,TRBD1,TGTGCCAGCAGCGGGACAGGGGGAAATCAGCCCCAGCATTTT,CASSGTGGNQPQHF